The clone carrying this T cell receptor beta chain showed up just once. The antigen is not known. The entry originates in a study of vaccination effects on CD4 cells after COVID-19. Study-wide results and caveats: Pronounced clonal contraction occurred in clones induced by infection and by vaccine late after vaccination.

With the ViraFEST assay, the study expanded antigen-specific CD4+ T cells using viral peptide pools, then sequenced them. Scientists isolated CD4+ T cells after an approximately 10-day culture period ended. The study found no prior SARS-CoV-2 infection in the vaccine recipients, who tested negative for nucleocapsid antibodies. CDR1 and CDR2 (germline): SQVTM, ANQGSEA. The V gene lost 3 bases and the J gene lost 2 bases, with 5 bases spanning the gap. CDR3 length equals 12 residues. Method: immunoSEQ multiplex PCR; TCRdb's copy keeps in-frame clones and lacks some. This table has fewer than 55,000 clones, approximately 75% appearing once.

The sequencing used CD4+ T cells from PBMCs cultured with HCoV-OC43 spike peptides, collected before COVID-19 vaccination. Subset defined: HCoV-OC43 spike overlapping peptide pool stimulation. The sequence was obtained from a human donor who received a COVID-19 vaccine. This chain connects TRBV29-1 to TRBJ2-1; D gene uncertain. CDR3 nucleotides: TGCAGCGTTGACACAGCCTACAATGAGCAGTTCTTC. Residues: CSVDTAYNEQFF.